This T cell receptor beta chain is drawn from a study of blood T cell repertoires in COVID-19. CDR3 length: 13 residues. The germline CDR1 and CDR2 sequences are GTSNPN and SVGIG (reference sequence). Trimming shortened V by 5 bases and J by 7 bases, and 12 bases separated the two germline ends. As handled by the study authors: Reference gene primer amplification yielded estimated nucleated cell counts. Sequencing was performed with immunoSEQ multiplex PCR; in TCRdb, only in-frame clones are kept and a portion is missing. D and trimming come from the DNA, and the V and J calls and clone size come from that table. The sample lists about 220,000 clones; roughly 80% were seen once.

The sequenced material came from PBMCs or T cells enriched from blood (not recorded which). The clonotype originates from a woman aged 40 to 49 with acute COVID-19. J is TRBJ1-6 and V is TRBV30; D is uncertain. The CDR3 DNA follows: TGTGCCTGGGCGGTTAGAGGGAATTCACCCCTCCACTTT. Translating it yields CAWAVRGNSPLHF.